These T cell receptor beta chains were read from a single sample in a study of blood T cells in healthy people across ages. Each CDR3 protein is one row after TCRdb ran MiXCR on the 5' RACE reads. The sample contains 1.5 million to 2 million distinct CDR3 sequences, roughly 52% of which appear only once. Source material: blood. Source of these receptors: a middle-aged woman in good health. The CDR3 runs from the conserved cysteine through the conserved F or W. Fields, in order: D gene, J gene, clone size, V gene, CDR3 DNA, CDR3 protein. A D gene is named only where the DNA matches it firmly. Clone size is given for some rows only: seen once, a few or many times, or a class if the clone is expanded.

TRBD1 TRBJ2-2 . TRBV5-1 TGCGCCAGTACGGCCGGGACAGGGGGCGTAAAGGCCGGGGAGCTGTTTTTT CASTAGTGGVKAGELFF
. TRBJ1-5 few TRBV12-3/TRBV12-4 TGTGCCAGCAGTTTACAGTATAGCAATCAGCCCCAGCATTTT CASSLQYSNQPQHF
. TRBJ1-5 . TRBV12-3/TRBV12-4 TGTGCCAGCAGTTTCTCGGGGGCCCAGCCCCAGCATTTT CASSFSGAQPQHF
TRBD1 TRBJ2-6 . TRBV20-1 TGCAGTGCTAGTCGGGGGACAGGGACCTCTGGGGCCAACGTCCTGACTTTC CSASRGTGTSGANVLTF
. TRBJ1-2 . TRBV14 TGTGCCAGCAGCCAACTAGACTCAGGTGGCTACACCTTC CASSQLDSGGYTF
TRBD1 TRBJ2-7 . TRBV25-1 TGTGCCAGCCTAGAACTTGAGACAGGGGTCTACGAGCAGTACTTC CASLELETGVYEQYF
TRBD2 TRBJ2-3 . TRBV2 TGTGCCAGCAGTGAAGGGACTAGCGGGGGGCCTCGCACAGATACGCAGTATTTT CASSEGTSGGPRTDTQYF
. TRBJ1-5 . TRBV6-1 TGTGCCAGCAGTGAATGGGAGTGGGGGGGTCAGCCCCAGCATTTT CASSEWEWGGQPQHF
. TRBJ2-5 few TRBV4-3 TGCGCCAGCAGTCCAAAAGATTCGGGGATCCAAGAGACCCAGTACTTC CASSPKDSGIQETQYF
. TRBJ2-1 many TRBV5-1 TGTGCCAGCAGTTTCCGGGTAGATGAGCAGTTCTTC CASSFRVDEQFF
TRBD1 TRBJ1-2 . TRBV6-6 TGTGCCACCTTATCGACAGGGGAGGGCTACACCTTC CATLSTGEGYTF
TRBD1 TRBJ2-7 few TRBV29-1 TGCAGCGCCTCGGACAGGGGCACCTACGAGCAGTACTTC CSASDRGTYEQYF
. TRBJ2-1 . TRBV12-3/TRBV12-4 TGTGCCAGCAACCTGGGCAGCTTCTACAGTGAGCAGTTCTTC CASNLGSFYSEQFF
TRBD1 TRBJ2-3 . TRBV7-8 TGTGCCAGCATAAAGGACAGGGTTACAGATACGCAGTATTTT CASIKDRVTDTQYF
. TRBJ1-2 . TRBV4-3 TGCGCCAGCAGCCAAGCGACACTTAACTATGGCTACACCTTC CASSQATLNYGYTF
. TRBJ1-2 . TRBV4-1 TGCGCCAGCAGCCAAGAATTTGGGCAGGATCTCTATGGCTACACCTTC CASSQEFGQDLYGYTF
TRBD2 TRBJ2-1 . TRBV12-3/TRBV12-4 TGTGCCAGCAGTTTGCGGGCGGGGGGTTCGGATGAGCAGTTCTTC CASSLRAGGSDEQFF
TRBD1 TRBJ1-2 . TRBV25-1 TGTGCCAGCAGTGAATTAGGGACAGGGCGTGACTATGGCTACACCTTC CASSELGTGRDYGYTF
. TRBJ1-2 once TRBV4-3 TGCACCAGCAGCCAAGCGGGGTTAGCTAACTATGGCTACACCTTC CTSSQAGLANYGYTF
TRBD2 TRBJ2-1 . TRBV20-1 TGCAGTGCTTCATACGGGACTAGCGGGGACAATGAGCAGTTCTTC CSASYGTSGDNEQFF
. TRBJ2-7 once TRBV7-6 TGTGCCAGCAGCCACATTTCCCGGGACATGACCTACGAGCAGTACTTC CASSHISRDMTYEQYF
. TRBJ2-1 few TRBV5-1 TGCGCCAGCAGCTTGGGGGGCTCCCTTGGGGATGAGCAGTTCTTC CASSLGGSLGDEQFF
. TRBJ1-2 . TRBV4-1 TGCGCCAGCAGCCAACCCGGGTCCACCGGCGGACGTAACTATGGCTACACCTTC CASSQPGSTGGRNYGYTF
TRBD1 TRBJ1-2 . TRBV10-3 TGTGCCATCAGTGAGTCTGACAGGGTGAATGGCTACACCTTC CAISESDRVNGYTF
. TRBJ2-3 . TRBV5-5 TGTGCCAGCAGCTCCGACACCTATAGCACAGATACGCAGTATTTT CASSSDTYSTDTQYF
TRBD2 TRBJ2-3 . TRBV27 TGTGCCAGCAGTTGGGGTAGCGGGATCACAGATACGCAGTATTTT CASSWGSGITDTQYF
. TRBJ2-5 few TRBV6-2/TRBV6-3 TGTGCCAGCAGTCAGCCACGTGGACACCCCCAAGAGACCCAGTACTTC CASSQPRGHPQETQYF
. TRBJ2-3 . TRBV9 TGTGCCAGCAGCACCCATCAGGGGACGCAGTATTTT CASSTHQGTQYF
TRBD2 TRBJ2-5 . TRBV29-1 TGCAGCGTTGATATAGCGGGACTATACAATGAGCAGTACTTC CSVDIAGLYNEQYF
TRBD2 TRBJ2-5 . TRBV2 TGTGCCAGCACTGAACTAGCGGGGGTTCAAGAGACCCAGTACTTC CASTELAGVQETQYF
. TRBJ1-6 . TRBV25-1 TGTGCCAGCAGTCTATCTCAGGTGTATTCACCCCTCCACTTT CASSLSQVYSPLHF
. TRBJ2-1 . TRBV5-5 TGTGCCAGCGGCCCCCCCGGAGGGGCTGTTGGAAATGAGCAGTTCTTC CASGPPGGAVGNEQFF
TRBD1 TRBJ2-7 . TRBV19 TGTGCTAGTAACTACAGGGGACCCGAGCAGTACTTC CASNYRGPEQYF
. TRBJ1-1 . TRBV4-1 TGCGCCAGCAGCCAAGATGCAGCCATGAACACTGAAGCTTTCTTT CASSQDAAMNTEAFF
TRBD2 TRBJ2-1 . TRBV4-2 TGTGCCAGCAGCAACCCACGGGGGGGCTCCTACAATGAGCAGTTCTTC CASSNPRGGSYNEQFF
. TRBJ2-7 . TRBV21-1 TGTGCCAGCAGCAAAGGTTGGACAGGGTTCTACGAGCAGTACTTC CASSKGWTGFYEQYF
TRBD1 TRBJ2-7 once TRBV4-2 TGTGCCAGCAGCCAAGATTTTTTTATGACAGGGATGCGGGCCGCTGAGCAGTACTTC CASSQDFFMTGMRAAEQYF
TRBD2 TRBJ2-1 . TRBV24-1 TGTGCCACCAGTGACCACGGGACTAGCGGGGGCAATGAGCAGTTCTTC CATSDHGTSGGNEQFF
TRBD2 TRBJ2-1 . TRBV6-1 TGTGCCAGCAGTGGATTGGGGGGGTTCTCCTACAATGAGCAGTTCTTC CASSGLGGFSYNEQFF
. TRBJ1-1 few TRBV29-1 TGCAGCGTTGAAGAGCCAGGGATATCCACTGAAGCTTTCTTT CSVEEPGISTEAFF